These 9 T cell receptor beta chains were all obtained from the same sample, sequenced in a study of blood T cells in healthy people across ages. Next came a second PCR, run for about 7 to 12 cycles, which used a sample-barcoded 5' primer along with a J-beta primer mix. TCRdb independently ran MiXCR on the 5' RACE reads; one entry per CDR3 protein. The sample gives hundreds of thousands of distinct CDR3 sequences, roughly 50% of which show up once; about 20% is in the top ten. The sequencing sample was made of blood. The receptors derive from a young man in good health.

This chain links TRBV5-1 with TRBJ2-3; 7 positions match TRBD2. The CDR3 runs 16 residues. Germline loops: CDR1 SGHRS, CDR2 YFSETQ. V was pared by 4 bases and J by 5 bases, with 13 bases of the junction left unmatched. In nucleotides, the CDR3 is TGCGCCAGCAGCGCAAGTCTAGCGGTGACGGGAGATACGCAGTATTTT. This encodes CASSASLAVTGDTQYF.

This chain uses TRBV7-9 with TRBJ1-1; D is uncertain. Germline V gene data show CDR1 as SEHNR and CDR2 as FQNEAQ (reference sequence). V shed 2 bases and J shed 5 bases, with 15 bases lying between them. This CDR3 contains 15 residues. The CDR3 spells CASSLNPRLGTEAFF. Here the CDR3 DNA reads TGTGCCAGCAGCTTAAACCCCCGATTAGGTACTGAAGCTTTCTTT. The full variable domain, rest sourced from reference TRBV7-9 and TRBJ1-1, is DTGVSQNPRHKITKRGQNVTFRCDPISEHNRLYWYRQTLGQGPEFLTYFQNEAQLEKSRLLSDRFSAERPKGSFSTLEIQRTEQGDSAMYLCASSLNPRLGTEAFFGQGTRLTVV.

The V gene is TRBV12-3 or TRBV12-4, the J gene TRBJ2-7; D call uncertain. The CDR3 spans 14 residues. The V end was cut by 6 bases, the J end by 0 bases, with 12 bases between. The CDR3 reads CASSLIQGSYEQYF. The DNA for the CDR3 is TGTGCCAGCAGCCTGATTCAAGGCTCCTACGAGCAGTACTTC.

The rearrangement uses TRBV27 and TRBJ2-7; D remains unclear. The V gene lost 3 bases and the J gene lost 3 bases, with 9 bases spanning the gap. The CDR3 totals 13 residues. CDR1 is MNHEY and CDR2 is SMNVEV in the germline V gene (reference sequence). The chain's CDR3 is CASSFSLYYEQYF. The CDR3 region has the DNA TGTGCCAGCAGTTTCTCCCTATACTACGAGCAGTACTTC.

This clonotype was counted at least ten times. V and J are TRBV7-3 and TRBJ2-3; no definite D call. The V end lost 1 base, the J end lost 4 bases, and 9 bases lay between the germline ends. This CDR3 spans 14 amino acids. Germline lookup yields CDR1 SGHTA and CDR2 FQGTGA. This CDR3 is CASSLNGRADTQYF. The CDR3, as DNA: TGTGCCAGCAGCTTAAATGGTCGGGCAGATACGCAGTATTTT.

On this clonotype: At one end, the junction sequence differs from germline, possibly due to a read error. The J gene is TRBJ2-6, the V gene TRBV20-1, with 7 positions matching TRBD1. CDR1 is DFQATT, CDR2 SNEGSKA, per germline (reference sequence). The CDR3 runs 15 residues. The CDR3 loop reads CSAKGQPSGANVPTF. Here the CDR3 DNA reads TGCAGTGCCAAGGGACAGCCCTCTGGGGCCAACGTCCCGACTTTC.

With regard to this clonotype: The junction shows a germline mismatch at one end, possibly a read error. CDR3 sequence reads: CAGSPEASVPKQYF. The CDR3, as DNA: TGTGCCGGCAGCCCCGAGGCTTCGGTCCCGAAGCAGTACTTC. This chain joins TRBV4-2 and TRBJ2-7, with D unresolved. Per germline, CDR1 LGHNA and CDR2 YNFKEQ. The CDR3 has 14 amino acids.

The chain recombines TRBV2 with TRBJ2-5; 8 bases match TRBD1. The J call may be faulty, since TRBJ2-7 better matches the DNA end. CDR1 SNHLY and CDR2 FYNNEI come from the germline V gene. CDR3 length: 19 amino acids. CDR3 residues: CASRESTGQVLGGTYEQYF. DNA of the CDR3: TGTGCCAGCAGAGAATCAACGGGACAGGTTTTAGGGGGGACCTACGAGCAGTACTTC.

V gene TRBV7-2 combines with J gene TRBJ2-5; D possibly corresponds to TRBD2 (5 bases). V lost 2 bases to trimming and J lost 7 bases, with 17 bases between them. CDR1 SGHTA and CDR2 FQGNSA come from the germline V gene. This CDR3 is 15 amino acids long. This CDR3 is CASSLTAGNERTQYF. CDR3 nucleotide sequence: TGTGCCAGCAGCTTAACGGCCGGGAATGAGAGGACCCAGTACTTC.